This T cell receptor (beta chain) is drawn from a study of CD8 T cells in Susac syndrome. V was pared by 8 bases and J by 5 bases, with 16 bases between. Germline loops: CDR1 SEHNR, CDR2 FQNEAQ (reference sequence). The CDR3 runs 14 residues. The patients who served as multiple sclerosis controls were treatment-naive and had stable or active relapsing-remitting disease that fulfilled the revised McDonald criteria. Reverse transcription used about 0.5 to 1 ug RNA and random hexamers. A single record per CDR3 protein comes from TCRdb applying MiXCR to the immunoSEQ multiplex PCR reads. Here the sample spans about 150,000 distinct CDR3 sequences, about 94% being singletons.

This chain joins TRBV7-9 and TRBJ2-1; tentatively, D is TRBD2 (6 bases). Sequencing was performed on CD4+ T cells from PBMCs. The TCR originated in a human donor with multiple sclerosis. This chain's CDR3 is CASRDLRRDNEQFF. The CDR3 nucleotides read TGTGCCAGCCGGGACCTCCGGAGGGACAATGAGCAGTTCTTC.